The 5 T cell receptor beta chains presented below share a single source sample, sequenced in a study of T cells in Graves' hyperthyroidism and ophthalmopathy. Amplification of TCR beta CDR3 regions was performed using RNA transcripts as template. TCR CDR3 regions were first amplified by RT-PCR with HTBI primers. A single record per CDR3 protein comes from TCRdb applying MiXCR to the multiplex PCR reads. The sample comprises about 640,000 distinct CDR3 sequences, about 20% of which are singletons, and roughly 30% rests with the top ten. Sequencing was done on a sample of blood. These receptors came from a man in his thirties or forties with Graves' ophthalmopathy.

The chain joins TRBV5-1 to TRBJ2-1; 7 positions agree with TRBD2. Germline assignment: CDR1 SGHRS and CDR2 YFSETQ. CDR3 length equals 16 residues. The ends lost 3 bases at V and 5 bases at J; junction bases unmatched: 11. The CDR3 coding sequence is TGCGCCAGCAGCTGGGGGACGGGAGGTCGGGACAATGAGCAGTTCTTC. Translated, it gives CASSWGTGGRDNEQFF.

This clonotype was recorded many times. J is TRBJ2-1 and V is TRBV2, with 10 bases identical to TRBD2. Losses at the gene ends were 8 bases for V and 6 bases for J; bases not matched to a gene: 13. CDR3 length: 16 residues. CDR1 SNHLY and CDR2 FYNNEI come from the germline V gene. The CDR3 region is CASAPPGTSVINEQFF. The CDR3 nucleotides read TGTGCCAGCGCGCCGCCTGGGACTAGCGTTATCAATGAGCAGTTCTTC.

This clonotype was detected only a few times. This chain links TRBV6-5 with TRBJ2-2, with D perhaps TRBD2 (5 bases). This CDR3 spans 15 amino acids. V lost 2 bases and J lost 6, with 13 bases in between. Germline V CDR1 and CDR2: MNHEY, SVGAGI. The CDR3 is CASSYKDFLSGELFF. The CDR3 bases are TGTGCCAGCAGTTACAAGGACTTTTTATCCGGGGAGCTGTTTTTT.

Ten or more counts support this clonotype. The J gene is TRBJ2-1, the V gene TRBV11-2; D not certain. Trimming removed 3 bases from V and 1 base from J, with 13 bases in between. The CDR3 spans 16 residues. Germline CDR1 and CDR2: SGHAT and FQNNGV. CDR3 bases: TGTGCCAGCAGCTTCTTCTCCGAAGGGTCCTACAATGAGCAGTTCTTC. Its protein product is CASSFFSEGSYNEQFF.

This clonotype was recorded many times. The genes are TRBV20-1 and TRBJ2-1, with D possibly being TRBD1 (6 bases). Germline loops: CDR1 DFQATT, CDR2 SNEGSKA (reference sequence). V was shortened by 3 bases and J by 4 bases, with 25 bases between the two germline ends. There are 18 residues in the CDR3. CDR3 in amino acids: CSASGGGKGLAAYNEQFF. CDR3 bases: TGCAGTGCTAGCGGTGGGGGCAAGGGGCTAGCTGCATACAATGAGCAGTTCTTC.